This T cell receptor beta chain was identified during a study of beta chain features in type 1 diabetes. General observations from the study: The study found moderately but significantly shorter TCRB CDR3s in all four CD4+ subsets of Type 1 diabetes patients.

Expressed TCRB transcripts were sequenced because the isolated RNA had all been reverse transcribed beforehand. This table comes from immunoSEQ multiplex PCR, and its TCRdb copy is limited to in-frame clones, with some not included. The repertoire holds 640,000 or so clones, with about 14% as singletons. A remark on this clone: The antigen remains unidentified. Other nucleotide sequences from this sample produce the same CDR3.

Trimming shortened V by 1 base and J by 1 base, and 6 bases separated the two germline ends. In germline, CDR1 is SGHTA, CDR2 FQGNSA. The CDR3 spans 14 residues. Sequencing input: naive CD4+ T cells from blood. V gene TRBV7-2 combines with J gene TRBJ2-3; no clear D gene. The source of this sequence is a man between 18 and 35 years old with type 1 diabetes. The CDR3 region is CASSLDPGTDTQYF. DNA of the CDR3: TGTGCCAGCAGCTTAGATCCCGGCACAGATACGCAGTATTTT.